Described below is a single T cell receptor beta chain sequence and its context. Its antigen is not known. Template switching introduced a universal primer site, and the cDNA bore unique molecular identifiers. Each CDR3 protein is one row after TCRdb ran MiXCR on the 5' RACE reads. Here the sample spans some 1,600,000 distinct CDR3 sequences, about 31% being singletons. The record originates from a study of identical twins. Study observations and caveats: Interpretation of the results relied on cross-sectional statistical analysis and not on following the same donors. Invariant MAIT and iNKT cells may have partly biased zero-insertion analyses.

This clonotype originated in a newborn girl in good health. Sequencing used cord blood.

CDR3 sequence: CASRRKTGGSSYNEQFF. The CDR3 region has the DNA TGTGCCAGCAGGAGAAAAACTGGGGGGAGCTCCTACAATGAGCAGTTCTTC. This rearrangement joins TRBV12-3 or TRBV12-4 to TRBJ2-1; tentative D call: TRBD2 (6 bases). The CDR3 contains 17 residues. V lost 6 bases, J lost 0 bases, and 18 bases lay in between.